A single sample gave rise to the 16 T cell receptor beta chains below, sequenced in a study of control samples from healthy donors and cancer patients. Using immunoSEQ multiplex PCR, the repertoire was profiled, and TCRdb retains in-frame clones only, with some absent. The sample shows some 170,000 clones, roughly 94% of them seen only once. Sequencing was performed on PBMCs. These receptors originate from a man in his 60s with colorectal cancer.

CDR3 nucleotides: TGCGCCAGCAGCGGGGGACAGGGGCTCAACAATGAGCAGTTCTTC. Protein: CASSGGQGLNNEQFF. The V gene is TRBV5-1, the J gene TRBJ2-1; 10 positions agree with TRBD1. The CDR3 covers 15 residues. The trim removed 4 bases at V and 5 bases at J, leaving 6 bases unmatched. CDR1 is SGHRS, CDR2 YFSETQ, per germline.

The J gene is TRBJ1-6, the V gene TRBV9, with 9 bases matching TRBD1. The J segment lost 8 bases and the V segment lost 4 bases, leaving 4 bases of the junction unmatched. CDR1 is SGDLS, CDR2 YYNGEE, per germline. This CDR3 region has 14 residues. CDR3 in amino acids: CASSPRDRDSPLHF. CDR3 DNA: TGTGCCAGCAGCCCCCGGGACAGGGATTCACCCCTCCACTTT.

The rearrangement links TRBV9 to TRBJ1-1; D gene unclear. The CDR3 runs to 13 residues. Germline CDR1 is SGDLS and CDR2 is YYNGEE. V was pared by 0 bases and J by 1 base, with 4 bases between. The CDR3, as DNA: TGTGCCAGCAGCGTAGGCCGGAACACTGAAGCTTTCTTT. Translated: CASSVGRNTEAFF.

The chain carries TRBV19 and TRBJ1-5; 7 bases fit TRBD1. V gave up 8 bases and J gave up 2 bases; unmatched junction bases: 6. CDR3 length: 14 amino acids. The germline CDR1 and CDR2 sequences are LNHDA and SQIVND (reference sequence). Here the CDR3 DNA reads TGTGCCAGTGGACGACAGGGTGGCAATCAGCCCCAGCATTTT. Its protein is CASGRQGGNQPQHF.

A remark on this clone: One end of the junction is discordant with germline, which a read error may explain. The genes are TRBV5-6 and TRBJ2-7; TRBD1 agrees at 8 bases. The CDR3 is 16 residues long. Germline V gene lookup returns CDR1 SGHDT and CDR2 YYEEEE. Here the CDR3 reads CASSDGQGSRKAERYF. DNA for the CDR3: TGTGCCAGCAGCGATGGACAGGGCTCAAGGAAGGCCGAGCGGTACTTC.

The chain links TRBV5-1 to TRBJ1-1; 10 bases fit TRBD1. Looked up from germline, CDR1 is SGHRS and CDR2 is YFSETQ. V lost 2 bases and J lost 3; bases outside the gene matches: 7. The CDR3 totals 16 residues. In nucleotides, the CDR3 is TGCGCCAGCAGCTTTCGACAGGGGGCTAGGGACACTGAAGCTTTCTTT. Amino acid sequence: CASSFRQGARDTEAFF.

The chain links TRBV5-6 to TRBJ1-2; 8 bases are a match to TRBD1. CDR3 length equals 14 residues. After removal of 4 bases from V and 3 bases from J, the junction contained 5 bases not matched to a gene. Germline V gives CDR1 SGHDT, CDR2 YYEEEE. The CDR3 loop is CASSDTGGDYGYTF. The CDR3 DNA is TGTGCCAGCAGCGACACAGGGGGTGACTATGGCTACACCTTC. Together with reference TRBV5-6 and TRBJ1-2, the CDR3 gives the full variable domain: DAGVTQSPTHLIKTRGQQVTLRCSPKSGHDTVSWYQQALGQGPQFIFQYYEEEERQRGNFPDRFSGHQFPNYSSELNVNALLLGDSALYLCASSDTGGDYGYTFGSGTRLTVV.

The V gene is TRBV11-2, the J gene TRBJ2-6; D remains ambiguous. CDR3 length equals 17 residues. The germline gives CDR1 SGHAT, CDR2 FQNNGV. The V and J ends lost 1 base and 0 bases respectively, with 10 bases between them. CDR3 residues: CASSLGRWISGANVLTF. The CDR3 DNA sequence: TGTGCCAGCAGCTTAGGAAGGTGGATCTCTGGGGCCAACGTCCTGACTTTC.

The CDR3 nucleotides read TGTGCCACTTCGGGTCCCATGAACACTGAAGCTTTCTTT. Protein product: CATSGPMNTEAFF. The chain couples TRBV28 to TRBJ1-1; D not certain. The V end was cut by 10 bases, the J end by 0 bases, with 12 bases between. From germline, CDR1 is MDHEN and CDR2 SYDVKM. The CDR3 extends over 13 amino acids.

The rearrangement uses TRBV30 and TRBJ1-4; D is possibly TRBD1 (6 bases). This CDR3 spans 13 amino acids. CDR1 GTSNPN and CDR2 SVGIG come from the germline V gene (reference sequence). V was trimmed by 6 bases and J by 7 bases, leaving 15 bases between them. CDR3 amino acids: CACQQGFREKLFF. The CDR3 DNA sequence: TGTGCCTGCCAACAGGGCTTTCGTGAAAAACTGTTTTTT.

The count of this clone is one. The chain is built from TRBV30 and TRBJ2-1; 10 bases agree with TRBD2. Germline V gene sequence: CDR1 GTSNPN, CDR2 SVGIG (reference sequence). This CDR3 is built from 17 residues. V trimming: 3 bases; J trimming: 7 bases; junction bases outside the gene matches: 15. The CDR3 sequence is CAWSKRGGYPGANEQFF. CDR3 bases: TGTGCCTGGAGCAAGCGGGGGGGCTACCCGGGGGCGAATGAGCAGTTCTTC.

The chain recombines TRBV10-3 with TRBJ2-1; either TRBD1 or TRBD2 may fit D (5 bases each). The CDR3 sequence is 17 residues long. CDR1 is ENHRY and CDR2 is SYGVKD in the germline V gene. Trimming cost V 0 bases and J 0 bases, with 12 bases left between them. The CDR3 nucleotides read TGTGCCATCAGTGAGTCCGGGACCCCAAGCTCCTACAATGAGCAGTTCTTC. Translating it yields CAISESGTPSSYNEQFF.

J is TRBJ1-5 and V is TRBV4-3, with TRBD1 identical over 7 bases. Germline trimming cut 4 bases from V and 6 bases from J; bases unmatched to any gene: 9. The CDR3 extends over 15 amino acids. CDR1 and CDR2 (germline): LGHNA, YSLEER. CDR3 DNA sequence: TGCGCCAGCAGCCTTTGGGCAGGGGGGGGTCAGCCCCAGCATTTT. The encoded protein is CASSLWAGGGQPQHF.

The chain employs TRBV5-1 and TRBJ1-1; D is possibly TRBD1 (6 bases). CDR1 is SGHRS, CDR2 YFSETQ, per germline. V was shortened by 2 bases and J by 3 bases, with 11 bases between the two germline ends. There are 14 residues in the CDR3. The chain's CDR3 is CASSFDRFDTEAFF. The CDR3, as DNA: TGCGCCAGCAGCTTTGACAGGTTCGACACTGAAGCTTTCTTT.

V and J are TRBV24-1 and TRBJ2-1; 11 nucleotides line up with TRBD1. Germline V gives CDR1 KGHDR, CDR2 SFDVKD. V shed 4 bases and J 0 bases; nucleotides not matched to a gene: 4. The CDR3 length is 17 residues. In nucleotides, the CDR3 is TGTGCCACCAGTGAACCCGGGACAGGGGGCTCCTACAATGAGCAGTTCTTC. Encoded protein: CATSEPGTGGSYNEQFF.

The V call is TRBV9, the J call TRBJ1-3, with no clear D. V lost 0 bases and J lost 4, with 8 bases in between. Germline assignment: CDR1 SGDLS and CDR2 YYNGEE. The CDR3 is made up of 14 amino acids. The CDR3 sequence: CASSVGAVGNTIYF. The CDR3 nucleotides read TGTGCCAGCAGCGTAGGGGCCGTCGGAAACACCATATATTTT. Filled out from reference TRBV9 and TRBJ1-3, the complete variable domain reads DSGVTQTPKHLITATGQRVTLRCSPRSGDLSVYWYQQSLDQGLQFLIQYYNGEERAKGNILERFSAQQFPDLHSELNLSSLELGDSALYFCASSVGAVGNTIYFGEGSWLTVV.